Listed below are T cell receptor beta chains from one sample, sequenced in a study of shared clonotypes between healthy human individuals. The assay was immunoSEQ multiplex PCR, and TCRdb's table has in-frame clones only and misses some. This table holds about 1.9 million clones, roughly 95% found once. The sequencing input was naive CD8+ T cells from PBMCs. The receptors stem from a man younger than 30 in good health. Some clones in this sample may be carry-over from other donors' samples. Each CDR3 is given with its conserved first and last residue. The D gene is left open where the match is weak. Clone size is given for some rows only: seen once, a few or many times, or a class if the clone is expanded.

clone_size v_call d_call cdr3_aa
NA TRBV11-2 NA CASSLGWSGSYNEQFF
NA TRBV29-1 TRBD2 CSVPGTSGHRRYYNEQFF
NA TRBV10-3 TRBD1 CAISESGGGGYEQYF
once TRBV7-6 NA CASSIPGFGEAFF
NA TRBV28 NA CASSPSGVEAFF
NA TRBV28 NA CASSRPREIATEAFF
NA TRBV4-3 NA CASSQRSTVNTEAFF
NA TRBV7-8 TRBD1 CASSLTGGSVTDTQYF
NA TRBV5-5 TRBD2 CASSTLYGLAGGQSSYEQYF
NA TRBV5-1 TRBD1 CASSFTGEWVRNEQYF
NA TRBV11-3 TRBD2 CASSPRTSGSGTGELFF
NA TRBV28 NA CASTAERVQETQYF
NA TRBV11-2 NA CASSPGDEQYF
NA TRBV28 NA CASTLVSRGRIGEKLFF
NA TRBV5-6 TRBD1 CASSLARGQNEQFF